The rows below give T cell receptor beta chains drawn from one sample of a study of blood T cell repertoires in COVID-19. Assay: immunoSEQ multiplex PCR; the TCRdb copy retains only in-frame clones and omits some. Among around 120,000 clones, more than 75% were seen once, and the ten largest hold 30%. The sequencing input was peripheral blood. Every receptor here comes from a woman in her seventies with acute or convalescent COVID-19. Each CDR3 is given with its conserved first and last residue. Fields, in order: J gene, V gene, clone size, D gene, CDR3 protein, CDR3 DNA. A D gene is named only where the DNA matches it firmly. The size of a clone is reported for some rows only, either as once, few or many, or as a class for expanded clones.

J gene: TRBJ2-7; V gene: TRBV12-3/TRBV12-4; clone size: NA; D gene: NA; CDR3 protein: CASSERLYEQYF; CDR3 DNA: TGTGCCAGCAGCGAAAGACTCTACGAGCAGTACTTC
J gene: TRBJ2-3; V gene: TRBV7-8; clone size: NA; D gene: TRBD2; CDR3 protein: CASKNRGGTTDTQYF; CDR3 DNA: TGTGCCAGCAAAAATCGGGGGGGGACCACAGATACGCAGTATTTT
J gene: TRBJ1-5; V gene: TRBV7-9; clone size: NA; D gene: NA; CDR3 protein: CASTLGAASNQPQHF; CDR3 DNA: TGTGCCAGCACCTTAGGAGCCGCTAGCAATCAGCCCCAGCATTTT
J gene: TRBJ1-3; V gene: TRBV4-1; clone size: once; D gene: NA; CDR3 protein: CASSQGSLRAGNTIYF; CDR3 DNA: TGCGCCAGCAGCCAGGGCTCCCTCCGTGCCGGAAACACCATATATTTT
J gene: TRBJ1-3; V gene: TRBV28; clone size: NA; D gene: NA; CDR3 protein: CASSSLQSSGNTIYF; CDR3 DNA: TGTGCCAGCAGTTCGCTACAGAGCTCTGGAAACACCATATATTTT
J gene: TRBJ1-1; V gene: TRBV2; clone size: NA; D gene: NA; CDR3 protein: CASRADSNTEAFF; CDR3 DNA: TGTGCCAGCAGGGCGGACAGTAACACTGAAGCTTTCTTT
J gene: TRBJ1-5; V gene: TRBV18; clone size: NA; D gene: TRBD1; CDR3 protein: CASSPGQGGQPQHF; CDR3 DNA: TGTGCCAGCTCACCAGGACAGGGTGGTCAGCCCCAGCATTTT
J gene: TRBJ2-3; V gene: TRBV5-1; clone size: few; D gene: TRBD2; CDR3 protein: CASSTIAGATDTQYF; CDR3 DNA: TGCGCCAGCAGCACTATAGCGGGGGCGACAGATACGCAGTATTTT
J gene: TRBJ1-4; V gene: TRBV24-1; clone size: NA; D gene: TRBD1; CDR3 protein: CATSDRQGTSEKLFF; CDR3 DNA: TGTGCCACCAGTGATCGACAGGGGACTTCTGAAAAACTGTTTTTT
J gene: TRBJ1-2; V gene: TRBV29-1; clone size: once; D gene: NA; CDR3 protein: CSVEDPGQGPGYTF; CDR3 DNA: TGCAGCGTTGAAGATCCTGGGCAGGGGCCGGGCTACACCTTC
J gene: TRBJ2-1; V gene: TRBV5-4; clone size: NA; D gene: TRBD2; CDR3 protein: CASSWLWGSGGDYSYNEQFF; CDR3 DNA: TGTGCCAGCAGCTGGCTTTGGGGTAGCGGGGGGGACTACTCCTACAATGAGCAGTTCTTC
J gene: TRBJ2-3; V gene: TRBV5-1; clone size: NA; D gene: TRBD1; CDR3 protein: CASSVGTGTDTQYF; CDR3 DNA: TGCGCCAGCAGCGTTGGGACAGGCACAGATACGCAGTATTTT
J gene: TRBJ1-1; V gene: TRBV28; clone size: NA; D gene: NA; CDR3 protein: CASSPRWYTEAFF; CDR3 DNA: TGTGCCAGCAGCCCGCGGTGGTACACTGAAGCTTTCTTT
J gene: TRBJ1-1; V gene: TRBV12-3/TRBV12-4; clone size: once; D gene: NA; CDR3 protein: CASNWGVLTEAFF; CDR3 DNA: TGTGCCAGCAACTGGGGGGTGCTCACTGAAGCTTTCTTT
J gene: TRBJ1-2; V gene: TRBV7-8; clone size: NA; D gene: NA; CDR3 protein: CASSRVQGGSYGYTF; CDR3 DNA: TGTGCCAGCAGCAGAGTTCAGGGAGGTAGCTATGGCTACACCTTC
J gene: TRBJ1-5; V gene: TRBV12-3/TRBV12-4; clone size: NA; D gene: NA; CDR3 protein: CASSFGGEPQHF; CDR3 DNA: TGTGCCAGCAGTTTTGGAGGGGAGCCCCAGCATTTT
J gene: TRBJ1-2; V gene: TRBV6-5; clone size: NA; D gene: NA; CDR3 protein: CASSLDHGRYYGYTF; CDR3 DNA: TGTGCCAGCAGTCTCGATCACGGTCGATACTATGGCTACACCTTC
J gene: TRBJ2-7; V gene: TRBV11-2; clone size: NA; D gene: NA; CDR3 protein: CASSLRGTGRGYEQYF; CDR3 DNA: TGTGCCAGCAGCTTAAGGGGAACAGGGAGAGGCTACGAGCAGTACTTC
J gene: TRBJ2-2; V gene: TRBV27; clone size: NA; D gene: NA; CDR3 protein: CASSWSSRGNTGELFF; CDR3 DNA: TGTGCCAGCAGCTGGAGTTCCAGGGGTAACACCGGGGAGCTGTTTTTT
J gene: TRBJ1-5; V gene: TRBV11-2; clone size: NA; D gene: TRBD1; CDR3 protein: CASSPGQGGQPQHF; CDR3 DNA: TGTGCCAGCAGCCCCGGACAGGGGGGTCAGCCCCAGCATTTT
J gene: TRBJ1-6; V gene: TRBV6-5; clone size: NA; D gene: NA; CDR3 protein: CASSGTGTPLHF; CDR3 DNA: TGTGCCAGCAGCGGCACAGGGACACCCCTCCACTTT